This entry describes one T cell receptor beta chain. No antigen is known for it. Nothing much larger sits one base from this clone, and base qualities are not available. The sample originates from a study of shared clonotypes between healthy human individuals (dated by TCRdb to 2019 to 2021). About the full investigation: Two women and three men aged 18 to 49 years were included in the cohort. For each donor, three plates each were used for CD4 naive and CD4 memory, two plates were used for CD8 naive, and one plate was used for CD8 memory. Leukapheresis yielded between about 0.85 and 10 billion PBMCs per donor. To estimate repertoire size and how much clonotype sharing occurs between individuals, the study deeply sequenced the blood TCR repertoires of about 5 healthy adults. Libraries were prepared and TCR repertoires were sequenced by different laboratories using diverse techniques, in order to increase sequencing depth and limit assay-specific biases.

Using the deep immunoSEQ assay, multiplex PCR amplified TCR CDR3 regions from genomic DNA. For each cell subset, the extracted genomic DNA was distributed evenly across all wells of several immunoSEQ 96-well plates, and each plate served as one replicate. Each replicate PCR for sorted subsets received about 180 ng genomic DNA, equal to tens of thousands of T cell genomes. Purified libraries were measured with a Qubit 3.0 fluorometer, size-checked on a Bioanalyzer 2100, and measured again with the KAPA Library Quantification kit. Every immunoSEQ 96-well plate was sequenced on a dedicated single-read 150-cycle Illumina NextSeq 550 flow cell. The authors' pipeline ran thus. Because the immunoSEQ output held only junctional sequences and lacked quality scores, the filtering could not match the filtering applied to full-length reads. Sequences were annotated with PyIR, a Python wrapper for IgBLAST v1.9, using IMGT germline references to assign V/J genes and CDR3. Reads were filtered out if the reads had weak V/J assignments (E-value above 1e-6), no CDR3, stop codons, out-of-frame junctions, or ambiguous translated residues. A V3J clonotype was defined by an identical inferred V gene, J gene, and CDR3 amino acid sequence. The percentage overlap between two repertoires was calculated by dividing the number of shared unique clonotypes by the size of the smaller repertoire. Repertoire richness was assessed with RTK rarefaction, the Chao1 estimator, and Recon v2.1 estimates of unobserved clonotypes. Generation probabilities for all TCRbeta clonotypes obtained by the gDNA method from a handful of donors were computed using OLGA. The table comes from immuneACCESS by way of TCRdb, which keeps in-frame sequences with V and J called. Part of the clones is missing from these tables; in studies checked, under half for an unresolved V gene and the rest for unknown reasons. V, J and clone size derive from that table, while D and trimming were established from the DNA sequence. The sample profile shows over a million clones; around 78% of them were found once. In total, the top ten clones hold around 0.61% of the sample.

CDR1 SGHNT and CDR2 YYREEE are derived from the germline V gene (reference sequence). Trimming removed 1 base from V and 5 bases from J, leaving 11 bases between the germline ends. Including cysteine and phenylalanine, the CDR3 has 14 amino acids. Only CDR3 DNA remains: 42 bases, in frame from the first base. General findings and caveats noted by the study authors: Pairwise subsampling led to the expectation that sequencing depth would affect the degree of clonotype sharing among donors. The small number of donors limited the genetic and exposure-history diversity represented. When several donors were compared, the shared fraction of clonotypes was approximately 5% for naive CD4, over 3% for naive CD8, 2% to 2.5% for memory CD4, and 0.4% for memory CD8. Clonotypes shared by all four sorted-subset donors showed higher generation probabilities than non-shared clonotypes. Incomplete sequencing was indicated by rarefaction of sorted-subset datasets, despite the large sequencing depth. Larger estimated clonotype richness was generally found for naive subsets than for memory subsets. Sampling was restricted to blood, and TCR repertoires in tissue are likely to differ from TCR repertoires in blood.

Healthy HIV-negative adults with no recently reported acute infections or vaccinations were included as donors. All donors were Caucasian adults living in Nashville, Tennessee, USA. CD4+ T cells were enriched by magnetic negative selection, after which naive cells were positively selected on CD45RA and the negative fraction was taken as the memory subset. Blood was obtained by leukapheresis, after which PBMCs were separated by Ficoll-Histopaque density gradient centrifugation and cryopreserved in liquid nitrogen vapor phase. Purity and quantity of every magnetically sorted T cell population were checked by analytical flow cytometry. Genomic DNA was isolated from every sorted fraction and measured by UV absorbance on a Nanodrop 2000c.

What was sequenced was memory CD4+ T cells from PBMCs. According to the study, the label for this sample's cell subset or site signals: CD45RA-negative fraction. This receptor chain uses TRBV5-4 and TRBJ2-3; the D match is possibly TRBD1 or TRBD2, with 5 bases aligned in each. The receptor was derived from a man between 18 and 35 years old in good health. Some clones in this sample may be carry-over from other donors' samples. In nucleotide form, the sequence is TGTGCCAGCAGCTTGATGGGACCCCAAGATACGCAGTATTTT. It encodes CASSLMGPQDTQYF.